This T cell receptor (beta chain) was sequenced for a study of blood T cell repertoires in COVID-19. Study background: Samples representing acute and convalescent COVID-19 were sourced from the United States, Italy and Spain.

Germline lookup yields CDR1 ENHRY and CDR2 SYGVKD. With 11 bases removed from V and 5 bases from J, the gap between germline ends came to 15 bases. This CDR3 is 12 amino acids long. TCRdb keeps only in-frame clones here, not all; method: immunoSEQ multiplex PCR. The sample gives roughly 100,000 clones, 91% of which show up once; about 1.7% is in the top ten. The TCR originated in a human donor with active COVID-19. The donor label of this sample is uncertain. The sequenced sample consisted of peripheral blood. This chain uses TRBV10-3 with TRBJ1-2, with D tentatively TRBD1 (5 bases). CDR3 coding DNA: TGTGCCTCCGGCGGGGGAAGGTATGGCTACACCTTC. It codes for CASGGGRYGYTF.